Each of the 3 T cell receptor beta chains below was sequenced from the same sample in a study of a mutant IDH1 vaccine in newly diagnosed glioma. These TCRs' antigens remain unknown. The time point is: week 23, last vaccination. Each vaccine dose was 300 ug of mutant IDH1 20-mer peptide, with topical imiquimod. Measured with immunoSEQ multiplex PCR; TCRdb has only the in-frame clones, and not every one. The profile covers tens of thousands of clones, with around 84% appearing a single time and roughly 4% taken by the ten largest. The source was PBMCs, collected from a glioma patient whose treatment included an IDH1 peptide vaccine. The source is a man aged 30 to 39 with glioma.

This sequence joins TRBV6-1 and TRBJ1-4; D ambiguous. Trimming pared 6 bases from V and 0 bases from J, leaving 11 bases between. There are 15 residues in the CDR3. From germline, CDR1 is MNHNS and CDR2 SASEGT. The CDR3 nucleotides are TGTGCCAGCAGGGGGTCGATTGCAACTAATGAAAAACTGTTTTTT. Amino acid sequence: CASRGSIATNEKLFF.

With regard to this clone: Different DNA sequences within this sample yield the same CDR3. The V gene is TRBV27, the J gene TRBJ2-7; D remains unclear. Germline CDR1 and CDR2: MNHEY and SMNVEV (reference sequence). There are 14 residues in the CDR3. V gave up 9 bases and J gave up 0 bases, with 15 bases separating them. The CDR3 is CASSPQLRSYEQYF. The DNA for the CDR3 is TGTGCCAGTAGTCCCCAGTTGCGCTCCTACGAGCAGTACTTC.

This clone was picked up a small number of times. The J gene is TRBJ2-3, the V gene TRBV6-4, with TRBD1 identical over 10 bases. Germline CDR1 is MRHNA and CDR2 is SNTAGT. The V and J ends lost 0 bases and 4 bases, in that order; junction bases with no gene match: 1. This CDR3 is 15 amino acids long. Written as DNA, the CDR3 is TGTGCCAGCAGTGACTCGACAGGGGGCGCAGATACGCAGTATTTT. Its translation: CASSDSTGGADTQYF.